This section outlines one T cell receptor beta chain sequence together with its context. The data originate from a study of control samples from healthy donors and cancer patients. Trimming left V 0 bases short and J 0 bases short, with 9 bases between. The CDR3 totals 14 residues. Germline values: CDR1 GTSNPN, CDR2 SVGIG (reference sequence). The method was immunoSEQ multiplex PCR; TCRdb's version includes in-frame clones alone and lacks a portion of them. This table has about 130,000 clones, 85% to 95% appearing once. This chain uses TRBV30 with TRBJ2-7, with TRBD1 as a possible D gene (5 bases). The receptor comes from a man between 45 and 60 years old with head and neck cancer. Sequencing input: PBMCs. In DNA, the CDR3 is TGTGCCTGGAGTGTTGGGCAGGGCTCCTACGAGCAGTACTTC. Its protein is CAWSVGQGSYEQYF.